Below, one T cell receptor beta chain is given with its context. The germline gives CDR1 MNHEY, CDR2 SMNVEV (reference sequence). The CDR3 runs 14 residues. Trimming took 6 bases from V and 1 from J, leaving 12 bases between them. The data belong to a study of blood T cell repertoires in COVID-19. The wider study: The origin of the acute and convalescent COVID-19 samples was the United States, Italy and Spain. The cDNA or gDNA used as material had been derived from T cells, B-cell-depleted T cells, or PBMCs.

Under the authors' procedure: Estimation of nucleated cell counts relied on the amplification of reference gene primers. Assay: immunoSEQ multiplex PCR; the TCRdb copy retains only in-frame clones and omits some. The V and J calls and clone size are taken from that table; D and trimming were inferred from the DNA. The table records tens of thousands of clones, over 75% of them present only once. The chain has TRBV27 and TRBJ1-1; D unresolved. The sequenced sample was peripheral blood. The source is a man in his fifties or sixties with acute or convalescent COVID-19. CDR3 sequence (DNA): TGTGCCAGCAGGTTAGCGCGGGGGAACACTGAAGCTTTCTTT. Translated: CASRLARGNTEAFF.